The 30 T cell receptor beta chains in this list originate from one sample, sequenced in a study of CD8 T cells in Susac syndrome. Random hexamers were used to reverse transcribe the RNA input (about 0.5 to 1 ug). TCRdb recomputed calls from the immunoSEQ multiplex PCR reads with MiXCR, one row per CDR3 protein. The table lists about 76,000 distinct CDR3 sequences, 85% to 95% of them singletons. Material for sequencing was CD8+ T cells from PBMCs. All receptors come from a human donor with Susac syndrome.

The CDR3, as DNA: TGTGCCAGCAGTCTAGGGACAGGGAACACTGAAGCTTTCTTT. It translates to CASSLGTGNTEAFF. The gene calls are TRBV27 and TRBJ1-1; TRBD1 agrees at 8 bases. The CDR3 totals 14 residues. CDR1 is MNHEY, CDR2 SMNVEV, per germline (reference sequence). V was clipped by 5 bases and J by 1 base; unmatched bases: 3.

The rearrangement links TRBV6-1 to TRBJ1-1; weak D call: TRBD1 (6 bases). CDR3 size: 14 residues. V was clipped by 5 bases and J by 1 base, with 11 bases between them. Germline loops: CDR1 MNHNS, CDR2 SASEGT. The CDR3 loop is CASSSVQGNTEAFF. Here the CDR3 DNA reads TGTGCCAGCAGTAGTGTACAGGGGAACACTGAAGCTTTCTTT.

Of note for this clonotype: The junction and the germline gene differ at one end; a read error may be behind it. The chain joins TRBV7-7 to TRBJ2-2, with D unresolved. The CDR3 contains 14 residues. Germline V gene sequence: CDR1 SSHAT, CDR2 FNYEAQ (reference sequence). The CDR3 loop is CASSDDIYTGELFF. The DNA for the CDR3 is TGTGCTAGCAGCGACGACATCTACACCGGGGAGCTGTTTTTT. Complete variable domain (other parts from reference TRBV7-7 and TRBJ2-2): GAGVSQSPRYKVTKRGQDVTLRCDPISSHATLYWYQQALGQGPEFLTYFNYEAQPDKSGLPSDRFSAERPEGSISTLTIQRTEQRDSAMYRCASSDDIYTGELFFGEGSRLTVL.

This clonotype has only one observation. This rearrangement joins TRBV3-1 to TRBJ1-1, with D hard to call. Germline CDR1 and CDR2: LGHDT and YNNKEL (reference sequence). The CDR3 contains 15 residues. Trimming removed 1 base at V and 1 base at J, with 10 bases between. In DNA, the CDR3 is TGTGCCAGCAGCCAAGGAGCGTGGCGGAACACTGAAGCTTTCTTT. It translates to CASSQGAWRNTEAFF.

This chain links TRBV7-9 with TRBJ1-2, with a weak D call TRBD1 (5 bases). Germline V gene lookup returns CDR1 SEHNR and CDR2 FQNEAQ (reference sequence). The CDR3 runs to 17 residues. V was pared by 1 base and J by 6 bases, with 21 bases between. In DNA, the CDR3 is TGTGCCAGCAGCTTAGTGGGATTGGGGGGACTTCACCATGGCTACACCTTC. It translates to CASSLVGLGGLHHGYTF.

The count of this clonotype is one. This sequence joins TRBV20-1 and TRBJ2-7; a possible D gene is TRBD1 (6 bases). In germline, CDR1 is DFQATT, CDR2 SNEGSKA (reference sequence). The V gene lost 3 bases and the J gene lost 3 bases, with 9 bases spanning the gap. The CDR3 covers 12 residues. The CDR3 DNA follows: TGCAGTGCTAGCAGGGGAGACTACGAGCAGTACTTC. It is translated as CSASRGDYEQYF.

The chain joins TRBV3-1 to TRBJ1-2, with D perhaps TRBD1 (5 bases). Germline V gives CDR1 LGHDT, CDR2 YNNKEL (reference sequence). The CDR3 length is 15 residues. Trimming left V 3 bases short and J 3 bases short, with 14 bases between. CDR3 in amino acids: CASSHAYRGDYGYTF. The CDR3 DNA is TGTGCCAGCAGCCACGCATATAGGGGCGACTATGGCTACACCTTC.

The CDR3 loop is CASSPRGYEQYF. The CDR3 DNA is TGTGCCAGCAGCCCTAGGGGCTACGAGCAGTACTTC. The rearrangement joins TRBV7-9 to TRBJ2-7; D may be TRBD1 (5 bases). Germline assignment: CDR1 SEHNR and CDR2 FQNEAQ (reference sequence). This CDR3 is 12 amino acids long. V was cut by 5 bases and J by 3 bases, with 8 bases left in between. Full variable domain (outside the CDR3, taken from reference TRBV7-9 and TRBJ2-7): DTGVSQNPRHKITKRGQNVTFRCDPISEHNRLYWYRQTLGQGPEFLTYFQNEAQLEKSRLLSDRFSAERPKGSFSTLEIQRTEQGDSAMYLCASSPRGYEQYFGPGTRLTVT.

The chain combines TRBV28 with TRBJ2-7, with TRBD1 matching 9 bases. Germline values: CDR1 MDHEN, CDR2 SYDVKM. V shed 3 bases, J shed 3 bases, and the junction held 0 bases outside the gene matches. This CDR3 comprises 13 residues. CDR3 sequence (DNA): TGTGCCAGCAGTTTGGACAGGGGCTACGAGCAGTACTTC. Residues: CASSLDRGYEQYF.

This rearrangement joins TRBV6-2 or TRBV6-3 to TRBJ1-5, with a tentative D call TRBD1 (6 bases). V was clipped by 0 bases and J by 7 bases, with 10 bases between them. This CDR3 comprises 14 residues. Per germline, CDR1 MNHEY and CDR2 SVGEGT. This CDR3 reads CASSYSMGAQPQHF. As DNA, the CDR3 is TGTGCCAGCAGTTACTCGATGGGGGCCCAGCCCCAGCATTTT.

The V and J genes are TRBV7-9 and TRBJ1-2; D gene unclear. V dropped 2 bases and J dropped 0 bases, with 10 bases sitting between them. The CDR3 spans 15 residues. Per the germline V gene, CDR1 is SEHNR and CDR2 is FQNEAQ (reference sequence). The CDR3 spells CASSLLGKTNYGYTF. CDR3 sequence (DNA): TGTGCCAGCAGCTTACTCGGGAAAACTAACTATGGCTACACCTTC.

The CDR3 region is CSASRTSGSIFDNEQFF. CDR3 DNA sequence: TGCAGTGCTAGCCGGACTAGCGGGAGTATCTTCGACAATGAGCAGTTCTTC. The V and J genes are TRBV20-1 and TRBJ2-1; 13 nucleotides align to TRBD2. V shed 3 bases and J 5 bases; nucleotides not matched to a gene: 10. Germline V gene lookup returns CDR1 DFQATT and CDR2 SNEGSKA (reference sequence). This CDR3 contains 17 residues.

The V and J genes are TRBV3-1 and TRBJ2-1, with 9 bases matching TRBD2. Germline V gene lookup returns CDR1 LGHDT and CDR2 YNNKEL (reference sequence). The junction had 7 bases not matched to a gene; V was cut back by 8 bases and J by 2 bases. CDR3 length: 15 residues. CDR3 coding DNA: TGTGCCAGCGGTAACAGCGGGGGGCCCTACAATGAGCAGTTCTTC. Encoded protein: CASGNSGGPYNEQFF.

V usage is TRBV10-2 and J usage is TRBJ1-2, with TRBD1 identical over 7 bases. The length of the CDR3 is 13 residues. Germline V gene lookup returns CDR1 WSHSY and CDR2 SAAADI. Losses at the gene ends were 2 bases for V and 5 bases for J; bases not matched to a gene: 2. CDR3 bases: TGCGCCAGCAGTGAGCAGGGGGGGTATGGCTACACCTTC. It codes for CASSEQGGYGYTF.

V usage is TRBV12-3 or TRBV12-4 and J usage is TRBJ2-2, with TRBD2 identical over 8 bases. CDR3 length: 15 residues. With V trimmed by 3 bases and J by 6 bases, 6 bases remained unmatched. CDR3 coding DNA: TGTGCCAGCAGTTTGGGGCTAGCGGGCCCCGGGGAGCTGTTTTTT. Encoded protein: CASSLGLAGPGELFF.

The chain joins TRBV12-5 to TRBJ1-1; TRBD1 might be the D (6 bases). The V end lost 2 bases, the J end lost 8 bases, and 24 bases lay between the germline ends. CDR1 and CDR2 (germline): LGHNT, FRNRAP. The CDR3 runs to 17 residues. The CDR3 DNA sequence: TGTGCTAGTGGTTTGCCACACCTGGGGGGCAAGTCTCCCGAAGCTTTCTTT. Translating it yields CASGLPHLGGKSPEAFF.

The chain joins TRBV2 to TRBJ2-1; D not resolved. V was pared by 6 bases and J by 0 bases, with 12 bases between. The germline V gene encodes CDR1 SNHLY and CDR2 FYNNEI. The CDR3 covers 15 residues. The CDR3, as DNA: TGTGCCAGCAGCGACACGTCCCTCTCCTACAATGAGCAGTTCTTC. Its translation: CASSDTSLSYNEQFF.

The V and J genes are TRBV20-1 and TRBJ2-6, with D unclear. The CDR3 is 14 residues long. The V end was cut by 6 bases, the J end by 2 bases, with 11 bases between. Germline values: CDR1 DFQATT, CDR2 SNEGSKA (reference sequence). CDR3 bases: TGCAGTGCCGTCACAGTCGCTGGGGCCAACGTCCTGACTTTC. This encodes CSAVTVAGANVLTF.

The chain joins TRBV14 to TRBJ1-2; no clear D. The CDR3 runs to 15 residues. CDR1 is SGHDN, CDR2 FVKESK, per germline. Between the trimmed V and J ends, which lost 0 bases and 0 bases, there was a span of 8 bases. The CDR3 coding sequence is TGTGCCAGCAGCCAAGATCTCGACGCTAACTATGGCTACACCTTC. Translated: CASSQDLDANYGYTF.

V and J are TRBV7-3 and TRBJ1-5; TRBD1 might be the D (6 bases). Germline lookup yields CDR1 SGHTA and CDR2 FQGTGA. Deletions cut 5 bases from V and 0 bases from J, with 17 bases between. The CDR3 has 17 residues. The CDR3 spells CASSRDILFYSNQPQHF. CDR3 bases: TGTGCCAGCAGCCGGGACATCCTGTTCTATAGCAATCAGCCCCAGCATTTT.

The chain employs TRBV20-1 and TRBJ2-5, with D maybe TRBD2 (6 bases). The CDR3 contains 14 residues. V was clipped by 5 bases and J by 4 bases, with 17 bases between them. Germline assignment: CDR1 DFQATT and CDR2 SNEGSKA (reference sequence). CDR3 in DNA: TGCAGTGCTCATAGCGGAATTGGGGTAGAGACCCAGTACTTC. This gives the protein CSAHSGIGVETQYF.

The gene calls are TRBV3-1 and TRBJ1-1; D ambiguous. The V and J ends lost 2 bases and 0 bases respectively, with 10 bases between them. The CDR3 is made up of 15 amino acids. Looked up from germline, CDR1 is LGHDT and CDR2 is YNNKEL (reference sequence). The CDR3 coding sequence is TGTGCCAGCAGCCAATTTATCACAATGAACACTGAAGCTTTCTTT. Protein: CASSQFITMNTEAFF. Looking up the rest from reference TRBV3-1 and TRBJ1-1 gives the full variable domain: DTAVSQTPKYLVTQMGNDKSIKCEQNLGHDTMYWYKQDSKKFLKIMFSYNNKELIINETVPNRFSPKSPDKAHLNLHINSLELGDSAVYFCASSQFITMNTEAFFGQGTRLTVV.

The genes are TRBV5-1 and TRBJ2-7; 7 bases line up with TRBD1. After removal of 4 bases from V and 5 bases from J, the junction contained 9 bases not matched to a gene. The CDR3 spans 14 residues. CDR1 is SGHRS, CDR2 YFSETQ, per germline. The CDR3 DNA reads TGCGCCAGCAGCGTAGACAGGGAAGTACACGAGCAGTACTTC. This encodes CASSVDREVHEQYF.

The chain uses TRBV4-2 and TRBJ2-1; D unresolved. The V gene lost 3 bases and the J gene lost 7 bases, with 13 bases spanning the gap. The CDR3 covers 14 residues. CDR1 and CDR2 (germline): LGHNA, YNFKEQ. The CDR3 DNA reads TGTGCCAGCAGCCACCATTTGCAAGGAAATGAGCAGTTCTTC. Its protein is CASSHHLQGNEQFF.

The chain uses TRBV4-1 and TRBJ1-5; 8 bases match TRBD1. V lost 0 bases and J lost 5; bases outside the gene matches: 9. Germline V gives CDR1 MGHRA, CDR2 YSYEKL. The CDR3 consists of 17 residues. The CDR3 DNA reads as TGCGCCAGCAGCCAAGAGCAGGGGGCGAGGGGTTATCAGCCCCAGCATTTT. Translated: CASSQEQGARGYQPQHF.

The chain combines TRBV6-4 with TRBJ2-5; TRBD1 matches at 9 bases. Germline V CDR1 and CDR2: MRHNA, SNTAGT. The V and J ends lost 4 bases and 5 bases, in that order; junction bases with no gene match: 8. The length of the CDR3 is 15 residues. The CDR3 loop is CASSATGGLGETQYF. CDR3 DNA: TGTGCCAGCAGTGCCACAGGGGGCTTGGGGGAGACCCAGTACTTC.

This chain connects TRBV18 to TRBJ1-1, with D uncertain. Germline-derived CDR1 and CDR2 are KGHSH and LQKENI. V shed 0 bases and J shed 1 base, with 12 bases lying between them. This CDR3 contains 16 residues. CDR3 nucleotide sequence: TGTGCCAGCTCACCACCCTCAGGTCCGGGGAACACTGAAGCTTTCTTT. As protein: CASSPPSGPGNTEAFF. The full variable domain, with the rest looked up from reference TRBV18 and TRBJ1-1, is NAGVMQNPRHLVRRRGQEARLRCSPMKGHSHVYWYRQLPEEGLKFMVYLQKENIIDESGMPKERFSAEFPKEGPSILRIQQVVRGDSAAYFCASSPPSGPGNTEAFFGQGTRLTVV.

This CDR3 reads CSVTQGLDTQYF. The CDR3 nucleotides read TGCAGCGTTACCCAGGGGTTAGATACGCAGTATTTT. This chain links TRBV29-1 with TRBJ2-3; possible D gene TRBD1, 6 bases. The ends were cut back, 5 bases at V and 5 bases at J, with 11 bases in the middle. The germline CDR1 and CDR2 sequences are SQVTM and ANQGSEA. The CDR3 is 12 residues long.

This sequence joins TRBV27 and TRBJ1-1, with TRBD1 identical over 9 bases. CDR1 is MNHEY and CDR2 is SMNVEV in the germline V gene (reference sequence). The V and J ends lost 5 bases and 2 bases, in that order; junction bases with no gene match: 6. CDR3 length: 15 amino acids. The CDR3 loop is CASSAGTGLNTEAFF. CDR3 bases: TGTGCCAGCAGTGCAGGGACAGGGTTAAACACTGAAGCTTTCTTT.

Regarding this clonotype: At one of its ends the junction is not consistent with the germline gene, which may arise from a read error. As DNA, the CDR3 is TGTGCCAGCAGCTCTACTAACCGGGACCGTCTAAGTTTC. It codes for CASSSTNRDRLSF. The J gene is TRBJ2-7, the V gene TRBV3-1; D may correspond to TRBD1 or TRBD2 (5 bases each). CDR3 length: 13 amino acids. Germline CDR1 LGHDT, CDR2 YNNKEL (reference sequence).